This record concerns one TCR beta chain sequence. During active infection, Seattle patients enrolled and were then monitored through disease. V lost 4 bases, J lost 1 base, and 11 bases lay in between. The CDR3 has 15 residues. Germline V gene sequence: CDR1 SGHRS, CDR2 YFSETQ. This sample is drawn from a study of blood T cell repertoires in COVID-19. Sequencing was performed with immunoSEQ multiplex PCR; in TCRdb, only in-frame clones are kept and a portion is missing. Of 190,000 or so clones in the sample, 85% are singletons; the top ten hold 0.9% to 0.95%. V and J are TRBV5-1 and TRBJ2-2; possible D gene TRBD1, 6 bases. The sequence was collected from a man aged 55 to 70 with COVID-19, enrolled during active disease. Specimen: peripheral blood. CDR3 loop: CASSIQTGNTGELFF. The CDR3 bases are TGCGCCAGCAGCATTCAGACAGGGAACACCGGGGAGCTGTTTTTT.